These 29 T cell receptor beta chains were all obtained from the same sample, sequenced in a study of pediatric ulcerative colitis. During colonoscopy, one to two rectal pinch biopsies were collected. Clones were sequenced by immunoSEQ multiplex PCR, and TCRdb holds only the in-frame ones, with some missing. The sample has fewer than 30,000 clones, about 67% seen once. The sample consisted of gut tissue. These receptors came from a boy younger than 18 with severe ulcerative colitis.

The V gene is TRBV4-3, the J gene TRBJ2-1, with TRBD2 matching 9 bases. The CDR3 runs to 16 residues. V lost 4 bases, J lost 0 bases, and 4 bases stayed unmatched. Looked up from germline, CDR1 is LGHNA and CDR2 is YSLEER. The CDR3 DNA reads as TGCGCCAGCAGCCTTTCGACTAGCGGCTCCTACAATGAGCAGTTCTTC. It codes for CASSLSTSGSYNEQFF.

There are a few counts of this clone. The V call is TRBV12-1, the J call TRBJ2-7; the table assigns TRBD2, which was not confirmed against the DNA. TRBV12-1 is flagged as a pseudogene. The CDR3 contains 18 residues. CDR3 in DNA: TGTGCCAGCAGCTCCGAAGTAAAGGTAGCGGTTAGCTCCTACGAGCAGTACTTC. Amino acid sequence: CASSSEVKVAVSSYEQYF.

This chain's CDR3 is CASSPTGGGYEQYF. Here the CDR3 DNA reads TGCGCCAGCAGCCCCACTGGGGGGGGGTACGAGCAGTACTTC. This rearrangement joins TRBV4-1 to TRBJ2-7, with TRBD2 matching 7 bases. Germline CDR1 and CDR2: MGHRA and YSYEKL. J lost 4 bases, V lost 4 bases, and 7 bases had no gene match. This CDR3 region has 14 residues.

The rearrangement uses TRBV29-1 and TRBJ2-3; TRBD1 is a possible D gene (5 bases). The V end lost 0 bases, the J end lost 5 bases, and 15 bases lay between the germline ends. Germline values: CDR1 SQVTM, CDR2 ANQGSEA. The CDR3 loop spans 15 amino acids. The CDR3 sequence: CSVEDLADTGDTQYF. CDR3 bases: TGCAGCGTTGAAGATCTCGCGGACACCGGAGATACGCAGTATTTT.

This clone qualifies as medium-sized. The chain carries TRBV19 and TRBJ1-2; no clear D gene. V gave up 4 bases and J gave up 4 bases, with 10 bases separating them. This CDR3 has 13 residues. The V gene's germline CDR1 is LNHDA and CDR2 SQIVND (reference sequence). The chain's CDR3 is CASSTATTYGYTF. Here the CDR3 DNA reads TGTGCCAGTAGTACCGCCACTACCTATGGCTACACCTTC.

The chain recombines TRBV7-2 with TRBJ1-6, with D maybe TRBD1 (5 bases). Trimming left V 0 bases short and J 10 bases short, with 10 bases between. Germline V gene data show CDR1 as SGHTA and CDR2 as FQGNSA. The CDR3 sequence is 14 residues long. In DNA form, the CDR3 reads TGTGCCAGCAGCTTAGCGGGGAAGGGGTCACCCCTCCACTTT. It is translated as CASSLAGKGSPLHF.

The V call is TRBV10-1, the J call TRBJ2-2, with 7 positions matching TRBD2. Germline lookup yields CDR1 WNHNN and CDR2 SYGVQD (reference sequence). The CDR3 extends over 13 amino acids. V gave up 3 bases and J gave up 9 bases; unmatched junction bases: 4. The CDR3 region has the DNA TGCGCCAGCAGTGAACCTAGCGGACGGGAGCTGTTTTTT. It is translated as CASSEPSGRELFF.

V gene TRBV11-2 combines with J gene TRBJ2-2; possibly TRBD2 for D (5 bases). The germline V gene encodes CDR1 SGHAT and CDR2 FQNNGV. Trimming took 8 bases from V and 5 from J, leaving 18 bases between them. This CDR3 spans 15 amino acids. This CDR3 reads CASGSVRGRTGELFF. The CDR3 DNA reads TGTGCCAGCGGGTCGGTAAGAGGGCGGACCGGGGAGCTGTTTTTT.

The chain carries TRBV5-6 and TRBJ2-7; TRBD1 agrees at 7 bases. CDR3 length: 14 amino acids. The germline gives CDR1 SGHDT, CDR2 YYEEEE. Trimming removed 6 bases from V and 1 base from J; junction bases left unmatched: 7. The CDR3 loop is CASIEQGSSYEQYF. The CDR3 nucleotides are TGTGCCAGCATCGAACAGGGGTCTTCCTACGAGCAGTACTTC.

The CDR3 spells CASSQRILGETQYF. CDR3 DNA sequence: TGCGCCAGCAGCCAACGTATATTGGGGGAGACCCAGTACTTC. The chain links TRBV4-1 to TRBJ2-5; no clear D gene. CDR1 and CDR2 (germline): MGHRA, YSYEKL. The V and J ends lost 2 bases and 5 bases respectively, with 12 bases between them. CDR3 size: 14 residues.

V and J are TRBV4-2 and TRBJ1-1; no firm D call. V dropped 3 bases and J dropped 8 bases, with 16 bases sitting between them. Germline V gives CDR1 LGHNA, CDR2 YNFKEQ. The CDR3 covers 14 residues. Written as DNA, the CDR3 is TGTGCCAGCAGCCAGAAAACGGGTTTTCACGAAGCTTTCTTT. Its protein is CASSQKTGFHEAFF.

The chain carries TRBV12-5 and TRBJ2-3; unclear D gene. The CDR3 length is 19 residues. Trimming took off 2 bases at V and 2 bases at J, with 23 bases between the two ends. Germline CDR1 LGHNT, CDR2 FRNRAP. The CDR3 loop reads CASGLIDFSRRVTTDTQYF. CDR3 in DNA: TGTGCTAGTGGTTTGATAGATTTTTCCCGAAGGGTTACCACAGATACGCAGTATTTT.

This clone was observed a handful of times. The genes are TRBV20-1 and TRBJ2-7; D remains ambiguous. This CDR3 contains 11 residues. Germline loops: CDR1 DFQATT, CDR2 SNEGSKA (reference sequence). The DNA of the CDR3 is TGCAGCACTAAGGGTTCCTACGAGCAGTACTTC. It yields the protein CSTKGSYEQYF.

In this sample, this clone turned up once. The chain has TRBV11-1 and TRBJ2-7, with TRBD2 matching 9 bases. With V trimmed by 0 bases and J by 4 bases, 4 bases remained unmatched. The CDR3 is 15 residues long. Germline CDR1 and CDR2: SGHAT and FQDESV (reference sequence). CDR3 nucleotides: TGTGCCAGCAGCTTAGCCGGGACTAGCAGTTACGAGCAGTACTTC. Amino acid sequence: CASSLAGTSSYEQYF.

This clone was seen a handful of times. This chain uses TRBV7-2 with TRBJ2-3; D not resolved. The CDR3 spans 12 residues. Germline V gene lookup returns CDR1 SGHTA and CDR2 FQGNSA. V was trimmed by 2 bases and J by 3 bases, leaving 3 bases between them. The CDR3 sequence is CASSLLTDTQYF. Written as DNA, the CDR3 is TGTGCCAGCAGCTTATTAACAGATACGCAGTATTTT.

The rearrangement links TRBV10-1 to TRBJ2-2; D is possibly TRBD1 (5 bases). The CDR3 totals 14 residues. Germline CDR1 and CDR2: WNHNN and SYGVQD (reference sequence). Trimming took off 2 bases at V and 3 bases at J, with 7 bases between the two ends. CDR3 bases: TGCGCCAGCAGTGAGGGCAGGGACACCGGGGAGCTGTTTTTT. Residues: CASSEGRDTGELFF.

This chain links TRBV7-9 with TRBJ2-3, with D unclear. Trimming removed 3 bases from V and 0 bases from J, with 10 bases in between. Germline V gene lookup returns CDR1 SEHNR and CDR2 FQNEAQ (reference sequence). This CDR3 comprises 15 residues. The CDR3 region has the DNA TGTGCCAGCAGCTTCGCGGCAGCTAGCACAGATACGCAGTATTTT. It specifies CASSFAAASTDTQYF.

As DNA, the CDR3 is TGTGCCAGCAGCTCTGGGATCTATGGCTACACCTTC. The encoded protein is CASSSGIYGYTF. The chain uses TRBV7-2 and TRBJ1-2, with no clear D. The germline V gene encodes CDR1 SGHTA and CDR2 FQGNSA. The CDR3 runs 12 residues. V lost 4 bases to trimming and J lost 4 bases, with 7 bases between them.

The V gene is TRBV7-2, the J gene TRBJ2-2; weak D call: TRBD2 (7 bases). This CDR3 comprises 19 residues. Trimming removed 3 bases at V and 6 bases at J, with 26 bases between. Germline V CDR1 and CDR2: SGHTA, FQGNSA. The CDR3 loop reads CASSLVLASRSGAPGELFF. The CDR3, as DNA: TGTGCCAGCAGCTTGGTACTAGCGTCACGCTCAGGGGCCCCCGGGGAGCTGTTTTTT. Full variable domain (rest looked up from reference TRBV7-2 and TRBJ2-2): GAGVSQSPSNKVTEKGKDVELRCDPISGHTALYWYRQSLGQGLEFLIYFQGNSAPDKSGLPSDRFSAERTGGSVSTLTIQRTQQEDSAVYLCASSLVLASRSGAPGELFFGEGSRLTVL.

V and J are TRBV7-3 and TRBJ1-3, with D unresolved. V lost 6 bases, J lost 3 bases, and 9 bases lay in between. Looked up from germline, CDR1 is SGHTA and CDR2 is FQGTGA. The CDR3 runs to 13 residues. The CDR3 coding sequence is TGTGCCAGCAGTCTCTCAGGTGGAAACACCATATATTTT. Its protein is CASSLSGGNTIYF.

For the CDR3, the DNA is TGTGCCAGCAGTCCCGACACTCATACTCAGCCCCAGCATTTT. This gives the protein CASSPDTHTQPQHF. The rearrangement uses TRBV28 and TRBJ1-5, with no clear D. The CDR3 loop spans 14 amino acids. Trimming left V 5 bases short and J 6 bases short, with 14 bases between. Germline V gene data show CDR1 as MDHEN and CDR2 as SYDVKM.

There are a few counts of this clone. The chain couples TRBV5-1 to TRBJ2-7; D is unresolved. Germline assignment: CDR1 SGHRS and CDR2 YFSETQ. Trimming left V 0 bases short and J 6 bases short, with 7 bases between. The CDR3 length is 12 residues. CDR3 region: CASSLGSGEQYF. The CDR3 DNA is TGCGCCAGCAGCTTGGGGTCCGGCGAGCAGTACTTC.

This chain joins TRBV7-9 and TRBJ2-7; D is undetermined. V lost 5 bases, J lost 0 bases, and 14 bases lay in between. The CDR3 totals 15 residues. CDR1 and CDR2 from the germline V gene are SEHNR and FQNEAQ (reference sequence). The CDR3 DNA reads TGTGCCAGCAGCGGCCCTTCCTGGAGCTCCTACGAGCAGTACTTC. Translation gives CASSGPSWSSYEQYF.

Concerning this clone: Relative to the germline gene, one junction end is altered; a read error may explain this. The chain combines TRBV13 with TRBJ2-7, with D hard to call. The V gene's germline CDR1 is PRHDT and CDR2 FYEKMQ (reference sequence). The CDR3 covers 16 residues. DNA for the CDR3: TGCGCCAGCAGCCCCTCAGATAAGCTGAACTCCTACGAGCAGTACTTC. It encodes CASSPSDKLNSYEQYF.

This sequence joins TRBV5-1 and TRBJ2-1; 10 bases match TRBD2. V lost 6 bases and J lost 5; bases outside the gene matches: 2. The germline CDR1 and CDR2 sequences are SGHRS and YFSETQ. The CDR3 has 13 amino acids. Here the CDR3 DNA reads TGCGCCAGCAAAACTAGCGGGAACAATGAGCAGTTCTTC. This codes for CASKTSGNNEQFF.

The chain employs TRBV5-4 and TRBJ2-5; D not resolved. From germline, CDR1 is SGHNT and CDR2 YYREEE (reference sequence). V was trimmed by 2 bases and J by 5 bases, leaving 10 bases between them. The CDR3 runs to 13 residues. CDR3 in amino acids: CASSLKLLETQYF. CDR3 nucleotide sequence: TGTGCCAGCAGCTTAAAGCTCCTGGAGACCCAGTACTTC.

The V and J genes are TRBV5-4 and TRBJ2-2; a possible D gene is TRBD1 (5 bases). This CDR3 is built from 15 residues. Germline lookup yields CDR1 SGHNT and CDR2 YYREEE (reference sequence). The ends were cut back, 0 bases at V and 0 bases at J, with 6 bases in the middle. This CDR3 is CASSLEQANTGELFF. The CDR3, as DNA: TGTGCCAGCAGCTTGGAACAGGCGAACACCGGGGAGCTGTTTTTT.

The rearrangement uses TRBV9 and TRBJ2-3; 9 nucleotides match TRBD2. The germline gives CDR1 SGDLS, CDR2 YYNGEE. This CDR3 contains 14 residues. The junction had 4 bases not matched to a gene; V was cut back by 2 bases and J by 6 bases. The CDR3 loop is CASSVSGSGDTQYF. DNA for the CDR3: TGTGCCAGCAGCGTTAGCGGGAGTGGGGATACGCAGTATTTT.

The chain has TRBV10-3 and TRBJ2-1, with 11 nucleotides matching TRBD2. V was pared by 6 bases and J by 5 bases, with 9 bases of the junction left unmatched. Germline V lookup: CDR1 ENHRY, CDR2 SYGVKD. The CDR3 contains 16 residues. CDR3 protein: CAIRPNSGRAHNEQFF. In DNA, the CDR3 is TGTGCCATCAGGCCAAATAGCGGGAGGGCCCACAATGAGCAGTTCTTC.